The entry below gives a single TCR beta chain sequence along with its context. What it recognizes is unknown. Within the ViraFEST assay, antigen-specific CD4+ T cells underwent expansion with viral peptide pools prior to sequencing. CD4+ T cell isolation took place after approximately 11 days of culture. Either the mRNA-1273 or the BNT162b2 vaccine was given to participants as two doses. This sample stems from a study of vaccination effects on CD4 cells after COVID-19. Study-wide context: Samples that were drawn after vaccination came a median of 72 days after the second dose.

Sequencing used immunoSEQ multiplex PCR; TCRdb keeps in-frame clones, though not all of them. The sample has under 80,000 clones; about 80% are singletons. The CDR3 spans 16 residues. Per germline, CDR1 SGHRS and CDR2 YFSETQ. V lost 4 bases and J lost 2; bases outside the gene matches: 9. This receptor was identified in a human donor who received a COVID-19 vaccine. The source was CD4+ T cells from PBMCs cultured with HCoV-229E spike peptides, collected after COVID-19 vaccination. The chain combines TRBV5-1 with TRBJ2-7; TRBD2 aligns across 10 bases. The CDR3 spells CASSPPGSGGTYEQYV. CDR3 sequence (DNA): TGCGCCAGCAGCCCCCCTGGTAGCGGGGGGACCTACGAGCAGTACGTC.